This TCR beta chain was captured by sequencing in a study of beta chain features in type 1 diabetes. Study findings and constraints: Sequencing from cDNA could over-represent high-TCR-expressing cells.

Reverse transcribing all isolated RNA meant expressed TCRB transcripts were sequenced. Only in-frame clones appear in the TCRdb table, and some are missing; sequencing was by immunoSEQ multiplex PCR. The data show around 40,000 clones, with 64% seen just once and approximately 2% held by the top ten. Points on this clone: Its specificity is not known.

CDR1 and CDR2 (germline): SNHLY, FYNNEI. The length of the CDR3 is 17 residues. V gave up 0 bases and J gave up 2 bases, with 15 bases separating them. The specimen was Tregs from blood. This TCR was recovered from a woman younger than 45 in good health. This chain links TRBV2 with TRBJ2-3, with D maybe TRBD2 (6 bases). The CDR3 region is CASSEAGDSEFTDTQYF. CDR3 DNA sequence: TGTGCCAGCAGTGAAGCTGGGGACTCAGAATTCACAGATACGCAGTATTTT.